This TCR beta chain is from a study of blood T cell repertoires in COVID-19. On the study more broadly: Donors in the United States, Italy and Spain gave samples during acute or convalescent COVID-19. PBMCs, B-cell-depleted T cells, or T cells were the source of the cDNA or gDNA that made up the material.

In Seattle, patients joined the study during active infection and were tracked longitudinally. Clones were read by immunoSEQ multiplex PCR, and TCRdb kept only the in-frame ones, dropping some. In the table there are under 400,000 clones, approximately 87% of which are singletons. Germline CDR1 is MNHEY and CDR2 is SVGAGI. The CDR3 runs 15 residues. The ends lost 5 bases at V and 5 bases at J; junction bases unmatched: 6. The clonotype was recovered from a woman younger than 45 with COVID-19, enrolled during active disease. The V and J genes are TRBV6-5 and TRBJ2-1, with TRBD2 identical over 10 bases. The sample taken for sequencing was peripheral blood. This CDR3 reads CASSRRTSGDNEQFF. The DNA of the CDR3 is TGTGCCAGCAGTCGCCGGACTAGCGGAGACAATGAGCAGTTCTTC.